The entry below describes one T cell receptor beta chain. It has no known antigen specificity. No base quality information exists; no much larger clone differs at one position. Libraries were built with PCR. For sequencing, an Illumina HiSeq 2500 was employed. Unique molecular identifiers were incorporated into TCR beta cDNA libraries to reduce PCR and sequencing biases. Per 1 to 10 million input T cells, some 500,000 cDNA molecules were obtained, such that each molecule approximated one T cell. The patient libraries were prepared and sequenced with the same protocol used for the earlier healthy control dataset. Within a given batch, samples were prepared together, multiplexed and sequenced on the same HiSeq lane. The paper's data handling went like this. Raw barcoded reads were processed with MIGEC, discarding single-read molecular identifier groups before consensus assembly and CDR3 extraction. VDJtools was used for post-analysis of the clonotype tables, with diversity normalized by down-sampling every dataset to the smallest sample size. In repertoire overlap clustering, CDR3 amino acid sequences, but not nucleotide sequences, were matched to correct batch-related cross-sample contamination. Clones were called with MiXCR by TCRdb after fastp trimmed the public reads at Q25, and only in-frame beta chains were retained. Records with the same CDR3 protein are collapsed into one entry carrying the most frequent genes and DNA. TCRdb, rather than the study authors, made the V and J calls. The sample table holds 700,000 to 800,000 distinct CDR3 sequences, of which 25% to 30% were seen once. The ten top clones hold 0.55% to 0.65% of the sample.

Trimming at the junction amounts to 1 base on V and 6 bases on J, and the germline ends lie 10 bases apart. The germline V gene gives CDR1 as SGHRS and CDR2 as YFSETQ. Spanning cysteine to phenylalanine, the CDR3 consists of 13 amino acids. The CDR3 DNA has 39 bases and is translated from base 1. To demonstrate the VDJtools post-analysis software, the study profiled TCR beta repertoires from the peripheral blood of 13 young patients with multiple sclerosis. The multiple sclerosis patients were children and adolescents ranging in age from about 6 to 16 years. These data are taken from a study of post-analysis software for immune sequencing data (dated by TCRdb to between 2014 and 2017). About the investigation overall: Relapsing-remitting, secondary progressive and progressive-relapsing multiple sclerosis were recorded as disease courses, and subtype annotation was lacking for some patients. A subset of samples was prepared in parallel using single-end sample barcoding, then pooled and co-amplified after Illumina adapter ligation. The multiple sclerosis patient repertoires were compared with more than 9 previously published healthy control repertoires from donors aged about 6 to 25 years. Findings and caveats that apply to the study as a whole: When samples were clustered directly using the F measure, samples prepared in the same batch co-clustered strongly, which prompted a batch-effect correction. Four or five TRBV segments, including TRBV5-6, TRBV5-1 and TRBV20-1, were significantly more frequent in patients than controls. The multiple sclerosis patient group was slightly younger than the control group. Normalized Chao1 diversity was significantly lower in multiple sclerosis patients than controls, suggesting substantial peripheral T-cell clonal expansion.

This receptor was taken from a girl aged 5-17 years with multiple sclerosis. Input material: blood. Recombination linked TRBV5-1 to TRBJ1-1, with the D gene uncertain. This receptor has the CDR3 CASSLFGRSEAFF. The nucleotides are TGCGCCAGCAGCTTGTTTGGGAGGTCTGAAGCTTTCTTT.